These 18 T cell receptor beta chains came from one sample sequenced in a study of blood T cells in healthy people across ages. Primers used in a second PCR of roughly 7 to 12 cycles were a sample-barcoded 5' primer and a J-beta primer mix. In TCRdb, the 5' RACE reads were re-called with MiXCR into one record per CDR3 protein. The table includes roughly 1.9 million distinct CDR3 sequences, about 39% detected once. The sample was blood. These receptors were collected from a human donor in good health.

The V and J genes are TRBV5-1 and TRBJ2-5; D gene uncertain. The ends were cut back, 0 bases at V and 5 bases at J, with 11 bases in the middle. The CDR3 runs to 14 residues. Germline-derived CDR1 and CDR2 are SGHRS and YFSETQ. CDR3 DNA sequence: TGCGCCAGCAGCTTGGCCATAGGGAAGGAGACCCAGTACTTC. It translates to CASSLAIGKETQYF.

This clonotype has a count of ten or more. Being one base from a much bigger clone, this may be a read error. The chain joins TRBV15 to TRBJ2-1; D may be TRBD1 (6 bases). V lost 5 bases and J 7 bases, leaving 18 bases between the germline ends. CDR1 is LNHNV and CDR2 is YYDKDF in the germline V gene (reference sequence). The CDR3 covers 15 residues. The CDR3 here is CATSRCGQSTNEQFF. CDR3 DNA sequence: TGTGCCACCAGCCGGTGTGGACAGAGTACAAATGAGCAGTTCTTC.

The DNA of the CDR3 is TGTGCCAGCAGCTTAGTTCTAGGCGGGCTTCGAACTGAAGCTTTCTTT. It specifies CASSLVLGGLRTEAFF. The chain combines TRBV7-6 with TRBJ1-1, with D unresolved. Trimming cost V 1 base and J 5 bases, with 17 bases left between them. Germline V gene lookup returns CDR1 SGHVS and CDR2 FNYEAQ. The length of the CDR3 is 16 residues.

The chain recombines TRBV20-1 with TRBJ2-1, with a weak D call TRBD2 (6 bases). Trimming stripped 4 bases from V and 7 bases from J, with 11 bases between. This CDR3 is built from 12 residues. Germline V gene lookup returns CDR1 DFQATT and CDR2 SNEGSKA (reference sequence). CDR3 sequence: CSANSGRNEQFF. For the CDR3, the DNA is TGCAGTGCTAATTCAGGGAGGAATGAGCAGTTCTTC.

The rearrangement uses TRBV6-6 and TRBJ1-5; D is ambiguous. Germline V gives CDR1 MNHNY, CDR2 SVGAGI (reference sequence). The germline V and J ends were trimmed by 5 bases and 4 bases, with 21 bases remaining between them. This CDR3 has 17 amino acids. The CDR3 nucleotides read TGTGCCAGCAGTCCGCCCAACCCCAGTTCTACAAATCAGCCCCAGCATTTT. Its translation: CASSPPNPSSTNQPQHF.

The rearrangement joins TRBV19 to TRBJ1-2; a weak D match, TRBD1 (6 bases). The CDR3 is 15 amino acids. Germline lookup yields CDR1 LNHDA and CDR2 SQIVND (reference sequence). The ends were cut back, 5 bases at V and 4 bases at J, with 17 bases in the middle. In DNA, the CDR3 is TGTGCCAGTAGTCCACAGGGACGCGGAGGCTATGGCTACACCTTC. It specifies CASSPQGRGGYGYTF. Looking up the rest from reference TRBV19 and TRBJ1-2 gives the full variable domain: DGGITQSPKYLFRKEGQNVTLSCEQNLNHDAMYWYRQDPGQGLRLIYYSQIVNDFQKGDIAEGYSVSREKKESFPLTVTSAQKNPTAFYLCASSPQGRGGYGYTFGSGTRLTVV.

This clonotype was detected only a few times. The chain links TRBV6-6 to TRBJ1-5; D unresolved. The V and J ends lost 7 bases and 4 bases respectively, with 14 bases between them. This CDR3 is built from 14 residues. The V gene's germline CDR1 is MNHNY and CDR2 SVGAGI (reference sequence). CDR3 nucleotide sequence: TGTGCCAGCACACCCAGTGAGAGAAATCAGCCCCAGCATTTT. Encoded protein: CASTPSERNQPQHF.

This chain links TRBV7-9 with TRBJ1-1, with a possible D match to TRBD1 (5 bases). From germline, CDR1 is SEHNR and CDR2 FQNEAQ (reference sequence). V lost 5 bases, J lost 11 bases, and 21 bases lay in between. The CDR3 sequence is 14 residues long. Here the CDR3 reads CASSPERGCGGAFF. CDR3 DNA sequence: TGTGCCAGCAGCCCGGAGAGGGGTTGTGGTGGGGCTTTCTTT.

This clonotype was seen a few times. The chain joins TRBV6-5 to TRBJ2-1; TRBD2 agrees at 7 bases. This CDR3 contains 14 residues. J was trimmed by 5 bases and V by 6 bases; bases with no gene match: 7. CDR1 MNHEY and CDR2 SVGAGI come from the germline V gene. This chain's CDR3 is CASSLWRGNNEQFF. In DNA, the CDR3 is TGTGCCAGCAGCCTCTGGCGGGGGAACAATGAGCAGTTCTTC.

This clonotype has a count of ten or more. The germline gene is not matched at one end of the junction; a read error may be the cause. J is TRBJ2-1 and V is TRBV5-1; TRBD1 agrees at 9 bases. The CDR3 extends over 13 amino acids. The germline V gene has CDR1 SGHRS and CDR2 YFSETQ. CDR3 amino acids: CASSQTGGNEQFF. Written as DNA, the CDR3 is TGTGCCAGCAGCCAGACAGGGGGCAATGAGCAGTTCTTC.

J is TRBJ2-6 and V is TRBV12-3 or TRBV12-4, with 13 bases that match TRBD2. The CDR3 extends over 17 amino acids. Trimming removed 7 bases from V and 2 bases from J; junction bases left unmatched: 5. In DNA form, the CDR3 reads TGTGCCAGCATAAGACTAGCGGGGGGACCTGGGGCCAACGTCCTGACTTTC. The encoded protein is CASIRLAGGPGANVLTF.

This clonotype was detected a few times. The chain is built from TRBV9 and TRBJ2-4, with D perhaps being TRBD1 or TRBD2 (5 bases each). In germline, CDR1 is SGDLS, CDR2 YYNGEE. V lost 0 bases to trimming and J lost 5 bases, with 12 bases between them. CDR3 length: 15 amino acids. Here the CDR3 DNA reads TGTGCCAGCAGCGTAGGTGGGACCCCGGAAAACATTCAGTACTTC. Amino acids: CASSVGGTPENIQYF.

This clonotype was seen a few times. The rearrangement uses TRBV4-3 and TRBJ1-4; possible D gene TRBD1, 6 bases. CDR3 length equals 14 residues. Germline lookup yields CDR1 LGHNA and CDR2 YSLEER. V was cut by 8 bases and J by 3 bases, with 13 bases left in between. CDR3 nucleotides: TGCGCCAGCTCCCCGGGGGCGGCTAATGAAAAACTGTTTTTT. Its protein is CASSPGAANEKLFF.

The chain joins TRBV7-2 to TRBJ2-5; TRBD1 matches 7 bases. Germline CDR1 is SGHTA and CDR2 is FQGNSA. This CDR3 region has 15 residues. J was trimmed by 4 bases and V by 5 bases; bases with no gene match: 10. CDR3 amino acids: CASSIRTGEGETQYF. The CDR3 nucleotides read TGTGCCAGCAGCATCAGGACAGGCGAAGGAGAGACCCAGTACTTC.

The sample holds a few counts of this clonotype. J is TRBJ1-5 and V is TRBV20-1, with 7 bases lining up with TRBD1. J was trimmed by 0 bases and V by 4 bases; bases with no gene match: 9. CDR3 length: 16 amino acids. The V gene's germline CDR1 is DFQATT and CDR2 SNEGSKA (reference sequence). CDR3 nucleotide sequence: TGCAGTGCTACTCCTCCAGGGGGTTTTAGCAATCAGCCCCAGCATTTT. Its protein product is CSATPPGGFSNQPQHF.

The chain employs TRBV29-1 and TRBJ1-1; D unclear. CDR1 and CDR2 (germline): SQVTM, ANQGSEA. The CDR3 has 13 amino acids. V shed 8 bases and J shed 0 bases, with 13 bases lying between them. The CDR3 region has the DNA TGCAGCATTCGGACGGTCATGAACACTGAAGCTTTCTTT. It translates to CSIRTVMNTEAFF.

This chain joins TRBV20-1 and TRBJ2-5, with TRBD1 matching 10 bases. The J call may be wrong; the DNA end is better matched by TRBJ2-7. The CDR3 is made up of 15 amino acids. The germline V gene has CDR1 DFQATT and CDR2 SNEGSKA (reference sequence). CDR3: CSARGKTGGMYEQYF. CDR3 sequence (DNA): TGCAGTGCTAGGGGAAAGACAGGGGGCATGTACGAGCAGTACTTC.

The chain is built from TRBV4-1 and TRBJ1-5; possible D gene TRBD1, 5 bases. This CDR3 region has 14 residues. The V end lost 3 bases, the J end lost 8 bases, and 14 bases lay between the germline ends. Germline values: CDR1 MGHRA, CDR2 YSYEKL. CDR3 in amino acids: CASSQPGMVKPQHF. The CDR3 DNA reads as TGCGCCAGCAGCCAGCCAGGGATGGTAAAGCCCCAGCATTTT.